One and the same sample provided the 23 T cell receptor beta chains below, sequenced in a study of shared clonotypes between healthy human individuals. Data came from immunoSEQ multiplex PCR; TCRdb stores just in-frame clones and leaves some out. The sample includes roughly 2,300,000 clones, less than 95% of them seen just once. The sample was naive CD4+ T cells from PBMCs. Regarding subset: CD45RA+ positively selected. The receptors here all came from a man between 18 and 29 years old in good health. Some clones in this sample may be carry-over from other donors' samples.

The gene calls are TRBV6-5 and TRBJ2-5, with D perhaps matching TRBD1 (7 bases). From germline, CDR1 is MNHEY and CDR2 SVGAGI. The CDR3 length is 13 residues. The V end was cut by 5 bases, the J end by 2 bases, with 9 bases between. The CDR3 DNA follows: TGTGCCAGCAGTGCGGGACAGCAAGAGACCCAGTACTTC. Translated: CASSAGQQETQYF.

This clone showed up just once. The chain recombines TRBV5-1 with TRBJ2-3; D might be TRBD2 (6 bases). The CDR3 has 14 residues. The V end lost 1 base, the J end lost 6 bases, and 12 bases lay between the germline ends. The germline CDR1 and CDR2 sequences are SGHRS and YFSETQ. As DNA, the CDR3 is TGCGCCAGCAGCTTGCGGCAGGGAGGTGATACGCAGTATTTT. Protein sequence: CASSLRQGGDTQYF.

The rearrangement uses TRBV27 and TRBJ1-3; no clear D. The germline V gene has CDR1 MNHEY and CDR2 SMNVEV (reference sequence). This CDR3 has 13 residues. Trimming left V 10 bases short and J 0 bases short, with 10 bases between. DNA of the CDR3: TGTGCCACTTCCCCGCTCTCTGGAAACACCATATATTTT. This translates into CATSPLSGNTIYF.

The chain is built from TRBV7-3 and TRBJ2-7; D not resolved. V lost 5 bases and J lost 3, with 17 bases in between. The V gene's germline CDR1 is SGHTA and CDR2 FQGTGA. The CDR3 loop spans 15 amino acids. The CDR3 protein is CASSRTHLEGYEQYF. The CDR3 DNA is TGTGCCAGCAGCCGAACGCACTTGGAAGGCTACGAGCAGTACTTC.

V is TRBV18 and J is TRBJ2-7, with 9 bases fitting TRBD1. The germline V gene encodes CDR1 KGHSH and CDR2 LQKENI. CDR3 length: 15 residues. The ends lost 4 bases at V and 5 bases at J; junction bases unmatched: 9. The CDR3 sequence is CASSLPTGGSDEQYF. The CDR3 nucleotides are TGTGCCAGCTCACTACCGACAGGGGGGTCGGACGAGCAGTACTTC. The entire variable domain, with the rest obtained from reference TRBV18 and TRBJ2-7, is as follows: NAGVMQNPRHLVRRRGQEARLRCSPMKGHSHVYWYRQLPEEGLKFMVYLQKENIIDESGMPKERFSAEFPKEGPSILRIQQVVRGDSAAYFCASSLPTGGSDEQYFGPGTRLTVT.

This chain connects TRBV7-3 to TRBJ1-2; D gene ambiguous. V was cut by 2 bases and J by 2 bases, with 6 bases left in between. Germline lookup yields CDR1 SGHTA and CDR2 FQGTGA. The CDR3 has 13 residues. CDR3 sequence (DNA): TGTGCCAGCAGCTTAGTCGAGAACTATGGCTACACCTTC. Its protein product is CASSLVENYGYTF.

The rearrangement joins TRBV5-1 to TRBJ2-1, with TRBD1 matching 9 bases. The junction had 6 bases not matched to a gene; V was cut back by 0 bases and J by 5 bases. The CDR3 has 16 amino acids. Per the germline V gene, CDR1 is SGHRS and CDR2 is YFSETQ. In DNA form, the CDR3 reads TGCGCCAGCAGCTTGGCCGTGACAGGGGGTCACAATGAGCAGTTCTTC. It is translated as CASSLAVTGGHNEQFF.

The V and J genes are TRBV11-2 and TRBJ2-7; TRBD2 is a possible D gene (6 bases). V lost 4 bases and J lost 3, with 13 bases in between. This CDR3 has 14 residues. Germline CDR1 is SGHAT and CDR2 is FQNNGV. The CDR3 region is CASSWGVRDYEQYF. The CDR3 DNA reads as TGTGCCAGCAGCTGGGGGGTCCGGGACTACGAGCAGTACTTC. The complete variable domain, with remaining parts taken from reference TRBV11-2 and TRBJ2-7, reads EAGVAQSPRYKIIEKRQSVAFWCNPISGHATLYWYQQILGQGPKLLIQFQNNGVVDDSQLPKDRFSAERLKGVDSTLKIQPAKLEDSAVYLCASSWGVRDYEQYFGPGTRLTVT.

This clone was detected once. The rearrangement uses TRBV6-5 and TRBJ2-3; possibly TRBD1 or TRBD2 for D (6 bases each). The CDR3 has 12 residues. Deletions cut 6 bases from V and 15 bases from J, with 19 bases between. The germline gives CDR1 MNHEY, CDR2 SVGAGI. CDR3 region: CASSSNKGGSYF. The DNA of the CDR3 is TGTGCCAGCAGCTCTAACAAAGGGGGGTCCTATTTT.

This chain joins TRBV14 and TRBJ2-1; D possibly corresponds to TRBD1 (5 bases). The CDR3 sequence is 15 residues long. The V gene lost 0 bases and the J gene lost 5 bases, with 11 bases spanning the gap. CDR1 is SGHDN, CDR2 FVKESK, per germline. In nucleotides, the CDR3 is TGTGCCAGCAGCCAAGAAGGGGCCACCGACAATGAGCAGTTCTTC. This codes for CASSQEGATDNEQFF. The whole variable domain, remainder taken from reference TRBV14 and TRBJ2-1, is EAGVTQFPSHSVIEKGQTVTLRCDPISGHDNLYWYRRVMGKEIKFLLHFVKESKQDESGMPNNRFLAERTGGTYSTLKVQPAELEDSGVYFCASSQEGATDNEQFFGPGTRLTVL.

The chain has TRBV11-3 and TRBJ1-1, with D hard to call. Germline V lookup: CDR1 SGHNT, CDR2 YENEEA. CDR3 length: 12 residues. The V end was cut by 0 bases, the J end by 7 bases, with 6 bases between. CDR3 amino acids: CASSLDRGEAFF. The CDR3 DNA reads TGTGCCAGCAGCTTAGATCGCGGTGAAGCTTTCTTT.

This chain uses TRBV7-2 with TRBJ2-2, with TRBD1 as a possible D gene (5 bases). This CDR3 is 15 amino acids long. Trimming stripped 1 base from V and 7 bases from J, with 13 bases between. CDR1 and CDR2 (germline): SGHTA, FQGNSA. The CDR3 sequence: CASSLVTGPFGELFF. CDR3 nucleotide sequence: TGTGCCAGCAGCTTAGTTACAGGCCCGTTCGGGGAGCTGTTTTTT.

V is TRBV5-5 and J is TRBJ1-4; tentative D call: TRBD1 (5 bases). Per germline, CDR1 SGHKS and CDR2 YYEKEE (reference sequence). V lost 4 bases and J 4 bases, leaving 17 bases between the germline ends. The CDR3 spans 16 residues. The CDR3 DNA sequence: TGTGCCAGCAGCCCCCTGGGGGGACCGGGTAATGAAAAACTGTTTTTT. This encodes CASSPLGGPGNEKLFF. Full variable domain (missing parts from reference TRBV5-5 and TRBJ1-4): DAGVTQSPTHLIKTRGQQVTLRCSPISGHKSVSWYQQVLGQGPQFIFQYYEKEERGRGNFPDRFSARQFPNYSSELNVNALLLGDSALYLCASSPLGGPGNEKLFFGSGTQLSVL.

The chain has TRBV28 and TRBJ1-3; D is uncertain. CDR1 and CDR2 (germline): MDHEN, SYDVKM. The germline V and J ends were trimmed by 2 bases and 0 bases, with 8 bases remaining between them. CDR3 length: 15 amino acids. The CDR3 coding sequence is TGTGCCAGCAGTTTAGGCGGCAACTCTGGAAACACCATATATTTT. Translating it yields CASSLGGNSGNTIYF.

CDR3 bases: TGTGCTAGTGGTTCGTCACATCCGGGACAGGGGAAAGAGACCCAGTACTTC. It codes for CASGSSHPGQGKETQYF. The chain couples TRBV12-5 to TRBJ2-5, with TRBD1 identical over 10 bases. CDR1 is LGHNT, CDR2 FRNRAP, per germline. The J segment lost 3 bases and the V segment lost 4 bases, leaving 11 bases of the junction unmatched. CDR3 size: 17 residues.

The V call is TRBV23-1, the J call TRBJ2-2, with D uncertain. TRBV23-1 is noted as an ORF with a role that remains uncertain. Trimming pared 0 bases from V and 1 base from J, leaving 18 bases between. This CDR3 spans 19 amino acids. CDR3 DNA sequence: TGCGCCAGCAGTCAATCTCGAACCAGGCCCACCAAGAACACCGGGGAGCTGTTTTTT. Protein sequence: CASSQSRTRPTKNTGELFF.

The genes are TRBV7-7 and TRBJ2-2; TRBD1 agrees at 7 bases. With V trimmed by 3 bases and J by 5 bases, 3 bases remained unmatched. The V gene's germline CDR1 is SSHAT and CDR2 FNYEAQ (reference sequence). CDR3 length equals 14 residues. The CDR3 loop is CASSLTGSTGELFF. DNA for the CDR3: TGTGCCAGCAGCTTGACAGGGAGTACCGGGGAGCTGTTTTTT.

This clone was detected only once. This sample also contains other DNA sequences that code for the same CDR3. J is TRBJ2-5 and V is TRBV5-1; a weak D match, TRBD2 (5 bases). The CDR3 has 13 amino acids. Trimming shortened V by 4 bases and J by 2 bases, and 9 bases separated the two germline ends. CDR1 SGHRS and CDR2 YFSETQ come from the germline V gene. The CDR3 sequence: CASSPAGQETQYF. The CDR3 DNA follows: TGCGCCAGCAGCCCCGCGGGTCAAGAGACCCAGTACTTC.

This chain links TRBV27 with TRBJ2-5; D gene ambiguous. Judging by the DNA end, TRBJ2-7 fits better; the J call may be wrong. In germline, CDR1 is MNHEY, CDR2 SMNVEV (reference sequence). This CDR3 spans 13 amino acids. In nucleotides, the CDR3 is TGTGCCAGCAGTTTTTTATCGGACTACGAGCAGTACTTC. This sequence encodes CASSFLSDYEQYF.

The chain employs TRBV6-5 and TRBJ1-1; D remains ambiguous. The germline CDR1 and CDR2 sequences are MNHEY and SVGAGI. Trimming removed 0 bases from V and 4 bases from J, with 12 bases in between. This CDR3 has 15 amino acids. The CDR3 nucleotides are TGTGCCAGCAGTTACTCGACTAGGGCGGTCACTGAAGCTTTCTTT. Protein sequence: CASSYSTRAVTEAFF.

This CDR3 reads CASRGLAYEQYF. CDR3 bases: TGTGCCAGCCGAGGACTTGCCTACGAGCAGTACTTC. This chain links TRBV6-6 with TRBJ2-7, with D possibly matching TRBD2 (5 bases). The germline V gene encodes CDR1 MNHNY and CDR2 SVGAGI (reference sequence). V was trimmed by 8 bases and J by 2 bases, leaving 10 bases between them. The CDR3 consists of 12 residues.

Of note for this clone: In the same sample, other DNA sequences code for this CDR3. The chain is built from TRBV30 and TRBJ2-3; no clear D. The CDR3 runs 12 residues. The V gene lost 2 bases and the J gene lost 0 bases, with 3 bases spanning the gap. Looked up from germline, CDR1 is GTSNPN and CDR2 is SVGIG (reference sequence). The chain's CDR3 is CAWSSSTDTQYF. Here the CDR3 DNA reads TGTGCCTGGAGTTCGAGCACAGATACGCAGTATTTT. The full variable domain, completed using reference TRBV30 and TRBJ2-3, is SQTIHQWPATLVQPVGSPLSLECTVEGTSNPNLYWYRQAAGRGLQLLFYSVGIGQISSEVPQNLSASRPQDRQFILSSKKLLLSDSGFYLCAWSSSTDTQYFGPGTRLTVL.

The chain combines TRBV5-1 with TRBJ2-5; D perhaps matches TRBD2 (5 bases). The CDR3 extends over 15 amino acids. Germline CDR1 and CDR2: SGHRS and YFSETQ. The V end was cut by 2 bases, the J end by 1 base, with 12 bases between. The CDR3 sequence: CASSLYSGSQETQYF. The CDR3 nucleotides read TGCGCCAGCAGCTTATACAGCGGCTCCCAAGAGACCCAGTACTTC.